This entry is about one T cell receptor (beta chain). What it recognizes is unknown. This sample was included in a study of cytomegalovirus exposure and HLA in healthy donors. The germline gives CDR1 LNHDA, CDR2 SQIVND (reference sequence). The CDR3 consists of 14 residues. Trimming cost V 4 bases and J 0 bases, with 7 bases left between them. PCR primers comprised 60 Vbeta and 13 Jbeta primers. Measured with immunoSEQ multiplex PCR; TCRdb has only the in-frame clones, and not every one. The sample has approximately 99,000 clones; 73% are singletons. Findings and caveats of the study: V segments that were indistinguishable, TRBV6-2 and TRBV6-3 among them, were omitted from analysis. The authors judged a highly shared variant cluster likely a sequencing artifact.

Sequencing input: PBMCs. The chain combines TRBV19 with TRBJ1-3; D is undetermined. The TCR sequence derives from a man aged 35-49 years in good health and CMV-seronegative. CDR3 in DNA: TGTGCCAGTAGTAGACTGAGCTCTGGAAACACCATATATTTT. It is translated as CASSRLSSGNTIYF.